What follows are 20 T cell receptor beta chains derived from one specimen sequenced in a study of control samples from healthy donors and cancer patients. Generated by immunoSEQ multiplex PCR, the TCRdb table keeps only in-frame clones and is missing some. The sample consists of over 110,000 clones, roughly 89% of them appearing once. Sequenced sample: blood. These receptors were collected from a man aged 25 to 40 in good health.

The chain joins TRBV19 to TRBJ2-5, with TRBD2 matching 10 bases. The CDR3 has 15 amino acids. Germline CDR1 is LNHDA and CDR2 is SQIVND (reference sequence). V lost 7 bases and J lost 5; bases outside the gene matches: 10. CDR3 residues: CASMGLAGARETQYF. CDR3 in DNA: TGTGCCAGTATGGGGCTAGCGGGAGCTCGTGAGACCCAGTACTTC.

The chain is built from TRBV3-1 (or the pseudogene TRBV3-2) and TRBJ1-1, with a possible D match to TRBD1 (6 bases). The CDR3 loop spans 13 amino acids. Looked up from germline, CDR1 is LGHDT and CDR2 is YNNKEL (reference sequence). V shed 4 bases and J shed 5 bases, with 11 bases lying between them. The CDR3: CASSPTGETEAFF. The CDR3 bases are TGTGCCAGCAGCCCGACAGGTGAGACTGAAGCTTTCTTT.

The rearrangement uses TRBV18 and TRBJ2-7; 9 bases map to TRBD1. After removal of 4 bases from V and 1 base from J, the junction contained 5 bases not matched to a gene. The CDR3 loop spans 15 amino acids. Germline values: CDR1 KGHSH, CDR2 LQKENI. This CDR3 reads CASSLDRGMSYEQYF. The CDR3 bases are TGTGCCAGCTCACTCGACAGGGGGATGTCCTACGAGCAGTACTTC.

In DNA, the CDR3 is TGTGCCAGCAGCGCCGGGACAGACAATCAGCCCCAGCATTTT. It codes for CASSAGTDNQPQHF. The chain joins TRBV9 to TRBJ1-5; 7 bases align to TRBD1. The CDR3 contains 14 residues. Germline V CDR1 and CDR2: SGDLS, YYNGEE. The V gene end was trimmed by 3 bases and the J gene end by 3 bases; junction bases not matched to a gene: 3.

The CDR3 region has the DNA TGTGCCAGCAGCATTGGAGGTACCGGGGAGCTGTTTTTT. Its protein is CASSIGGTGELFF. The chain links TRBV7-9 to TRBJ2-2, with TRBD2 as a possible D gene (5 bases). V was shortened by 5 bases and J by 5 bases, with 9 bases between the two germline ends. The CDR3 runs 13 residues. Germline V gene lookup returns CDR1 SEHNR and CDR2 FQNEAQ (reference sequence).

The chain uses TRBV11-3 and TRBJ2-7, with D possibly TRBD1 on 6 matching bases. The V end lost 3 bases, the J end lost 4 bases, and 16 bases lay between the germline ends. From germline, CDR1 is SGHNT and CDR2 YENEEA. This CDR3 has 15 amino acids. The CDR3 loop is CASSFSGDSGYEQYF. CDR3 bases: TGTGCCAGCAGCTTTTCAGGGGATAGTGGGTACGAGCAGTACTTC. The full variable domain, its missing parts supplied by reference TRBV11-3 and TRBJ2-7, is EAGVVQSPRYKIIEKKQPVAFWCNPISGHNTLYWYLQNLGQGPELLIRYENEEAVDDSQLPKDRFSAERLKGVDSTLKIQPAELGDSAVYLCASSFSGDSGYEQYFGPGTRLTVT.

V usage is TRBV27 and J usage is TRBJ1-4; possible D gene TRBD1, 5 bases. The CDR3 loop spans 15 amino acids. Germline V gene data show CDR1 as MNHEY and CDR2 as SMNVEV (reference sequence). V lost 2 bases to trimming and J lost 0 bases, with 7 bases between them. The CDR3 DNA reads as TGTGCCAGCAGTTTAAGGGGCACAACTAATGAAAAACTGTTTTTT. Amino acids: CASSLRGTTNEKLFF.

The V and J genes are TRBV6-5 and TRBJ1-1; D is possibly TRBD1 (5 bases). CDR3 length: 14 residues. V was pared by 7 bases and J by 4 bases, with 16 bases between. CDR1 MNHEY and CDR2 SVGAGI come from the germline V gene. For the CDR3, the DNA is TGTGCCAGCACCCTAAGTCCGGGGGGCACTGAAGCTTTCTTT. Translated: CASTLSPGGTEAFF.

The rearrangement uses TRBV6-5 and TRBJ1-6, with unresolved D. Trimming stripped 4 bases from V and 3 bases from J, with 4 bases between. The CDR3 is 13 residues long. Per the germline V gene, CDR1 is MNHEY and CDR2 is SVGAGI. The CDR3 DNA reads as TGTGCCAGCAGTTCGGACTATAATTCACCCCTCCACTTT. It is translated as CASSSDYNSPLHF.

The chain is built from TRBV9 and TRBJ2-2, with D unresolved. This CDR3 comprises 11 residues. Germline loops: CDR1 SGDLS, CDR2 YYNGEE. V was clipped by 0 bases and J by 8 bases, with 2 bases between them. The CDR3 here is CASSVGGELFF. CDR3 sequence (DNA): TGTGCCAGCAGCGTAGGGGGGGAGCTGTTTTTT.

The count of this clone is one. V and J are TRBV12-3 or TRBV12-4 and TRBJ1-2, with D possibly being TRBD1 (6 bases). The CDR3 has 13 amino acids. V lost 6 bases and J 5 bases, leaving 13 bases between the germline ends. This chain's CDR3 is CASRATGFYGYTF. CDR3 coding DNA: TGTGCCAGCAGAGCCACAGGGTTTTATGGCTACACCTTC.

The V call is TRBV30, the J call TRBJ1-1; TRBD1 might be the D (5 bases). Trimming removed 3 bases from V and 4 bases from J, with 12 bases in between. This CDR3 is 13 amino acids long. Germline V lookup: CDR1 GTSNPN, CDR2 SVGIG (reference sequence). Here the CDR3 reads CAWRRTGSTEAFF. The CDR3 region has the DNA TGTGCCTGGAGGAGAACAGGAAGCACTGAAGCTTTCTTT.

J is TRBJ1-1 and V is TRBV19; D is unresolved. The germline V and J ends were trimmed by 4 bases and 0 bases, with 6 bases remaining between them. CDR1 LNHDA and CDR2 SQIVND come from the germline V gene (reference sequence). The CDR3 extends over 13 amino acids. In nucleotides, the CDR3 is TGTGCCAGTAGTACCCAGTTGAACACTGAAGCTTTCTTT. Translating it yields CASSTQLNTEAFF.

The chain couples TRBV28 to TRBJ2-7, with TRBD1 as a possible D gene (6 bases). Trimming removed 6 bases at V and 2 bases at J, with 11 bases between. Per germline, CDR1 MDHEN and CDR2 SYDVKM. This CDR3 is 13 amino acids long. The CDR3, as DNA: TGTGCCAGCAGAGGGACAAAGACCTACGAGCAGTACTTC. This codes for CASRGTKTYEQYF.

V is TRBV5-1 and J is TRBJ1-1; possibly TRBD1 for D (6 bases). CDR1 SGHRS and CDR2 YFSETQ come from the germline V gene. CDR3 size: 14 residues. The V gene lost 4 bases and the J gene lost 5 bases, with 15 bases spanning the gap. The CDR3 loop is CASSGEQGRTEAFF. The CDR3 DNA reads TGCGCCAGCAGCGGCGAACAGGGAAGAACTGAAGCTTTCTTT.

By its share, this clone is hyperexpanded (1% or more). The chain uses TRBV5-1 and TRBJ1-1; D uncertain. The V gene's germline CDR1 is SGHRS and CDR2 YFSETQ. V dropped 5 bases and J dropped 1 base, with 9 bases sitting between them. The CDR3 runs to 13 residues. The CDR3 coding sequence is TGCGCCAGCAGACTGTATGGGAACACTGAAGCTTTCTTT. Amino acid sequence: CASRLYGNTEAFF.

The gene calls are TRBV19 and TRBJ2-1; D call uncertain. The germline gives CDR1 LNHDA, CDR2 SQIVND (reference sequence). This CDR3 region has 15 residues. Trimming took off 1 base at V and 9 bases at J, with 16 bases between the two ends. The CDR3 region has the DNA TGTGCCAGTAGTATAGCTCGAGAGTCTTGGCGTGAGCAGTTCTTC. Amino acids: CASSIARESWREQFF.

This chain links TRBV7-2 with TRBJ1-1, with a possible D match to TRBD1 (5 bases). Germline CDR1 and CDR2: SGHTA and FQGNSA. Deletions cut 1 base from V and 6 bases from J, with 9 bases between. The CDR3 is made up of 13 amino acids. The CDR3 here is CASSLGGVAEAFF. The CDR3 coding sequence is TGTGCCAGCAGCTTAGGGGGGGTCGCTGAAGCTTTCTTT.

V is TRBV14 and J is TRBJ2-5, with 8 bases aligning to TRBD1. The ends lost 4 bases at V and 2 bases at J; junction bases unmatched: 12. Germline V gene data show CDR1 as SGHDN and CDR2 as FVKESK. The CDR3 length is 17 residues. For the CDR3, the DNA is TGTGCCAGCAGCCGTTTTAGACAGGGGAAGTTTCAAGAGACCCAGTACTTC. It codes for CASSRFRQGKFQETQYF.

The chain combines TRBV19 with TRBJ1-5; D not resolved. This CDR3 has 21 amino acids. The V end lost 3 bases, the J end lost 0 bases, and 27 bases lay between the germline ends. Germline V gene sequence: CDR1 LNHDA, CDR2 SQIVND (reference sequence). The CDR3 loop is CASSIIFLSLDLAYSNQPQHF. In nucleotides, the CDR3 is TGTGCCAGTAGTATCATTTTTTTATCTCTGGACCTGGCTTATAGCAATCAGCCCCAGCATTTT.